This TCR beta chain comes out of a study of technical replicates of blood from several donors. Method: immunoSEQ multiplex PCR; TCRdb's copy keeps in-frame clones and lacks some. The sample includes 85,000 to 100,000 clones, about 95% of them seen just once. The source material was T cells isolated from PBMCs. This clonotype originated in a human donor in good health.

CDR3 coding DNA: TGTGCCAGCAGCTTGGGCGGGAGGGACGTCGGGGAGCTGTTTTTT. This translates into CASSLGGRDVGELFF. This sequence joins TRBV7-8 and TRBJ2-2; 9 bases map to TRBD2. Germline CDR1 SGHVS, CDR2 FQNEAQ. Germline trimming cut 3 bases from V and 7 bases from J; bases unmatched to any gene: 6. The CDR3 totals 15 residues.